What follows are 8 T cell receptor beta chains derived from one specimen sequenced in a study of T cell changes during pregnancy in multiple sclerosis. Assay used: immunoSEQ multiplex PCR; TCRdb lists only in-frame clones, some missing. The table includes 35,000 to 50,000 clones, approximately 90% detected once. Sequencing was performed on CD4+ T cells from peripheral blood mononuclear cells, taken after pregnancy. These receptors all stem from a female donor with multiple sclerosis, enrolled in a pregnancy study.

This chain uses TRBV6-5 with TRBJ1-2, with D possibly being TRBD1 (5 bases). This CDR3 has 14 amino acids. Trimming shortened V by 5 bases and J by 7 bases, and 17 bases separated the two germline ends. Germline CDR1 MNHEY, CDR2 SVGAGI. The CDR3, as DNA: TGTGCCAGCAGTCCCGTCCGGGGGGTTCCTGGCTACACCTTC. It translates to CASSPVRGVPGYTF.

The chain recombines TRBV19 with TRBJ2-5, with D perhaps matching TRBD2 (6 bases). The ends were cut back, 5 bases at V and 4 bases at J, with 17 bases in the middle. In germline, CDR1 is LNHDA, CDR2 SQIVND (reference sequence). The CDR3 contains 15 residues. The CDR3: CASSLGGEEGETQYF. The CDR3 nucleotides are TGTGCCAGTAGTCTAGGCGGGGAGGAAGGAGAGACCCAGTACTTC.

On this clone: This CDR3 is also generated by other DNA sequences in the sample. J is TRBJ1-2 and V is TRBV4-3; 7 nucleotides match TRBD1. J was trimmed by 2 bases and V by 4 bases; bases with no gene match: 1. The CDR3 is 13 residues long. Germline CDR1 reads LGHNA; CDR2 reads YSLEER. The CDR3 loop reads CASSLGQNYGYTF. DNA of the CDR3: TGCGCCAGCAGCCTGGGACAGAACTATGGCTACACCTTC.

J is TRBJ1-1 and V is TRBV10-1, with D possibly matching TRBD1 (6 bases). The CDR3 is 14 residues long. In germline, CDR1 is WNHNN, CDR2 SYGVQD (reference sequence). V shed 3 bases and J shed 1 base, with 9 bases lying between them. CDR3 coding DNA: TGCGCCAGCAGTGAACAGGGAAAGAACACTGAAGCTTTCTTT. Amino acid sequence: CASSEQGKNTEAFF.

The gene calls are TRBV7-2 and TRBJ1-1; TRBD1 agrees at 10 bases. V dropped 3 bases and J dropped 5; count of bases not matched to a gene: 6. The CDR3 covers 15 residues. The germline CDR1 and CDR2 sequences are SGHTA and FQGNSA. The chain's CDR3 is CASSLGDRGGTEAFF. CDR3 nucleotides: TGTGCCAGCAGCTTGGGGGACAGGGGTGGTACTGAAGCTTTCTTT.

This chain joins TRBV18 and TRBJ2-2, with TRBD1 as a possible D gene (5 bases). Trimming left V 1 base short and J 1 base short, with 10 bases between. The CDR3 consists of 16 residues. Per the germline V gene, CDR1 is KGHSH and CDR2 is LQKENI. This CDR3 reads CASSPLEGQNTGELFF. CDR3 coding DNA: TGTGCCAGCTCACCACTCGAAGGACAGAACACCGGGGAGCTGTTTTTT.

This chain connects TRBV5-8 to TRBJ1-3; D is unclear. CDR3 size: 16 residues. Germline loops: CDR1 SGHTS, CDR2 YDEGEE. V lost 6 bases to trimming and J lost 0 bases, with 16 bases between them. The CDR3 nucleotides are TGTGCCAGCACACCCTTTGGGCCCAACTCTGGAAACACCATATATTTT. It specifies CASTPFGPNSGNTIYF.

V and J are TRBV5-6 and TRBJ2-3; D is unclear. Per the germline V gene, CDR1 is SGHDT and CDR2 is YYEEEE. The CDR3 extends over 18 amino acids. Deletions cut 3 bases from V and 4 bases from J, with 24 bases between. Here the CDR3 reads CASSSNLVTSRIPDTQYF. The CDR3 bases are TGTGCCAGCAGCTCGAACTTAGTGACCTCTAGGATTCCAGATACGCAGTATTTT.